The next 5 T cell receptor beta chains were all read from a single sample in a study of blood T cell repertoires in COVID-19. Assay used: immunoSEQ multiplex PCR; TCRdb lists only in-frame clones, some missing. The sample lists around 92,000 clones; about 86% were seen once. The specimen sequenced was peripheral blood. The receptors were sampled from a woman between 55 and 75 years old in a cohort sampled during active or convalescent COVID-19.

This clone was observed a handful of times. The V call is TRBV28, the J call TRBJ1-2; maybe TRBD1 (6 bases). From germline, CDR1 is MDHEN and CDR2 SYDVKM. V shed 3 bases and J shed 4 bases, with 15 bases lying between them. This CDR3 has 15 amino acids. This CDR3 is CASSFADRRLYGYTF. As DNA, the CDR3 is TGTGCCAGCAGTTTCGCTGACAGGAGACTCTATGGCTACACCTTC.

The CDR3 spells CASSMAFGQGAGGYTF. CDR3 coding DNA: TGTGCCAGTAGTATGGCCTTCGGACAAGGGGCAGGTGGCTACACCTTC. The gene calls are TRBV19 and TRBJ1-2, with D possibly matching TRBD1 (5 bases). CDR3 size: 16 residues. Deletions cut 3 bases from V and 7 bases from J, with 21 bases between. The V gene's germline CDR1 is LNHDA and CDR2 SQIVND (reference sequence).

The gene calls are TRBV9 and TRBJ2-6, with 7 bases identical to TRBD2. Germline loops: CDR1 SGDLS, CDR2 YYNGEE. Trimming took 3 bases from V and 3 from J; bases not matched to a gene: 6. This CDR3 has 16 amino acids. CDR3 in amino acids: CASSAGAGVGANVLTF. The CDR3 coding sequence is TGTGCCAGCAGCGCTGGGGCGGGGGTTGGGGCCAACGTCCTGACTTTC. The full variable domain, rest sourced from reference TRBV9 and TRBJ2-6, is DSGVTQTPKHLITATGQRVTLRCSPRSGDLSVYWYQQSLDQGLQFLIQYYNGEERAKGNILERFSAQQFPDLHSELNLSSLELGDSALYFCASSAGAGVGANVLTFGAGSRLTVL.

The rearrangement joins TRBV5-6 to TRBJ2-7; the match to TRBD1 covers 10 bases. Germline V CDR1 and CDR2: SGHDT, YYEEEE. J lost 5 bases, V lost 1 base, and 12 bases had no gene match. This CDR3 region has 17 residues. The CDR3 here is CASSLITVGQGGHEQYF. The CDR3 DNA is TGTGCCAGCAGCTTGATTACGGTAGGACAGGGGGGCCACGAGCAGTACTTC.

The chain carries TRBV7-6 and TRBJ1-3; 7 bases agree with TRBD1. The CDR3 runs 15 residues. CDR1 and CDR2 from the germline V gene are SGHVS and FNYEAQ. V shed 5 bases and J 2 bases; nucleotides not matched to a gene: 6. The CDR3 protein is CASSGWDSPGNTIYF. The CDR3 DNA follows: TGTGCCAGCAGCGGATGGGACAGCCCTGGAAACACCATATATTTT. The full variable domain, in which reference TRBV7-6 and TRBJ1-3 provide the parts outside the CDR3, is GAGVSQSPRYKVTKRGQDVALRCDPISGHVSLYWYRQALGQGPEFLTYFNYEAQQDKSGLPNDRFSAERPEGSISTLTIQRTEQRDSAMYRCASSGWDSPGNTIYFGEGSWLTVV.